The 28 T cell receptor beta chains below all came from one sample that was sequenced in a study of regulatory T cells in long-lasting Graves disease. Time point noted: persistent/refractory GD, antithyroid drugs over 5 years with positive TRAb. PBMC-extracted RNA yielded the TCR library. The authors built TCR beta libraries using iRepertoire HTBI primers and Arm-PCR of CDR3 regions. One entry per CDR3 protein results from TCRdb running MiXCR on the multiplex PCR reads. The data contain 390,000 or so distinct CDR3 sequences, roughly 24% of them singletons. The starting material was peripheral blood mononuclear cells (PBMCs), obtained when the disease was refractory, from a patient treated with antithyroid drugs. Receptor source: a woman in her thirties or forties with Graves disease.

This clonotype was seen many times. This chain connects TRBV27 to TRBJ2-7, with a possible D match to TRBD2 (6 bases). The V and J ends lost 7 bases and 2 bases respectively, with 15 bases between them. The CDR3 sequence is 14 residues long. In germline, CDR1 is MNHEY, CDR2 SMNVEV (reference sequence). The CDR3 nucleotides are TGTGCCAGCACTCAGGGTAGCGGTCCCTACGAGCAGTACTTC. Amino acid sequence: CASTQGSGPYEQYF.

Remarks on this clonotype: A read error may be the cause here, since a much bigger clone is one base away. This rearrangement joins TRBV12-3 or TRBV12-4 to TRBJ1-1; D remains ambiguous. CDR3 length: 14 amino acids. The CDR3 DNA sequence: TGTGCCAGCAGTTTTCGTCCGATGAACGCTGAAGCTTTCTTT. Translated: CASSFRPMNAEAFF.

This clonotype showed up many times. V and J are TRBV7-3 and TRBJ2-7; perhaps TRBD1 as D (6 bases). This CDR3 has 13 residues. Germline CDR1 reads SGHTA; CDR2 reads FQGTGA. V lost 6 bases and J 0 bases, leaving 9 bases between the germline ends. The DNA for the CDR3 is TGTGCCAGCAGGGACAGTCACTCCTACGAGCAGTACTTC. This translates into CASRDSHSYEQYF.

This clonotype was seen ten or more times. The chain employs TRBV6-1 and TRBJ1-5; no firm D call. Trimming left V 6 bases short and J 0 bases short, with 9 bases between. Looked up from germline, CDR1 is MNHNS and CDR2 is SASEGT. CDR3 length equals 14 residues. DNA for the CDR3: TGTGCCAGCAGGAACCTTTATAGCAATCAGCCCCAGCATTTT. Translating gives CASRNLYSNQPQHF.

This clonotype was detected a few times. The gene calls are TRBV20-1 and TRBJ2-2, with TRBD2 matching over 12 bases. Germline-derived CDR1 and CDR2 are DFQATT and SNEGSKA (reference sequence). This CDR3 is built from 17 residues. The J segment lost 1 base and the V segment lost 3 bases, leaving 6 bases of the junction unmatched. CDR3 in amino acids: CSASELAGGKNTGELFF. The CDR3 nucleotides read TGCAGTGCTAGTGAACTAGCGGGAGGAAAGAACACCGGGGAGCTGTTTTTT.

The J gene is TRBJ2-5, the V gene TRBV27; TRBD1 might be the D (5 bases). Germline V gene data show CDR1 as MNHEY and CDR2 as SMNVEV (reference sequence). This CDR3 is 15 amino acids long. V shed 4 bases and J shed 4 bases, with 16 bases lying between them. The CDR3 sequence: CASSSRQGPRETQYF. The CDR3, as DNA: TGTGCCAGCAGTTCTCGTCAGGGTCCCAGAGAGACCCAGTACTTC.

This clonotype appeared many times. V is TRBV28 and J is TRBJ2-4; maybe TRBD1 (6 bases). V lost 5 bases to trimming and J lost 0 bases, with 26 bases between them. This CDR3 is built from 20 residues. Germline CDR1 and CDR2: MDHEN and SYDVKM. DNA of the CDR3: TGTGCCAGCAGTGATGATCGGACAGCCATAACACTACTAGCCAAAAACATTCAGTACTTC. Amino acids: CASSDDRTAITLLAKNIQYF.

This clonotype showed up many times. The rearrangement links TRBV20-1 to TRBJ1-1; D is uncertain. The V end was cut by 0 bases, the J end by 4 bases, with 12 bases between. Germline V gives CDR1 DFQATT, CDR2 SNEGSKA (reference sequence). This CDR3 contains 14 residues. CDR3 region: CSAREGGRGTEAFF. CDR3 nucleotides: TGCAGTGCTAGAGAAGGAGGTCGGGGCACTGAAGCTTTCTTT.

The chain couples TRBV19 to TRBJ2-1, with TRBD2 matching 9 bases. The V segment lost 3 bases and the J segment 8 bases; nucleotides outside the gene matches: 8. The CDR3 runs 15 residues. Per the germline V gene, CDR1 is LNHDA and CDR2 is SQIVND (reference sequence). CDR3: CASSISSGTQDEQFF. The DNA for the CDR3 is TGTGCCAGTAGTATTTCTAGCGGGACCCAGGATGAGCAGTTCTTC. The full variable domain, rest sourced from reference TRBV19 and TRBJ2-1, is DGGITQSPKYLFRKEGQNVTLSCEQNLNHDAMYWYRQDPGQGLRLIYYSQIVNDFQKGDIAEGYSVSREKKESFPLTVTSAQKNPTAFYLCASSISSGTQDEQFFGPGTRLTVL.

The rearrangement links TRBV4-1 to TRBJ2-1; the D is unclear. The germline V gene has CDR1 MGHRA and CDR2 YSYEKL. V was clipped by 5 bases and J by 6 bases, with 17 bases between them. CDR3 length: 15 amino acids. CDR3 sequence reads: CASSSDSSPINEQFF. CDR3 DNA: TGCGCCAGCAGCTCTGACTCGTCCCCCATCAATGAGCAGTTCTTC.

The chain combines TRBV3-1 with TRBJ2-5; D gene uncertain. The germline V gene has CDR1 LGHDT and CDR2 YNNKEL (reference sequence). The V gene lost 2 bases and the J gene lost 3 bases, with 13 bases spanning the gap. The CDR3 consists of 15 residues. The CDR3 reads CASSQPLVGKETQYF. CDR3 DNA sequence: TGTGCCAGCAGCCAACCCTTGGTGGGGAAAGAGACCCAGTACTTC.

V and J are TRBV6-1 and TRBJ2-4, with D maybe TRBD1 (6 bases). CDR3 length: 13 amino acids. Trimming took 5 bases from V and 6 from J, leaving 11 bases between them. CDR1 is MNHNS and CDR2 is SASEGT in the germline V gene. The CDR3 bases are TGTGCCAGCAGTCTCATGACAGGAAACATTCAGTACTTC. This translates into CASSLMTGNIQYF.

In this sample, this clonotype turned up many times. This chain uses TRBV29-1 with TRBJ2-4; the match to TRBD1 covers 7 bases. The CDR3 extends over 13 amino acids. CDR1 and CDR2 (germline): SQVTM, ANQGSEA. V lost 6 bases to trimming and J lost 6 bases; unmatched junction nucleotides: 8. For the CDR3, the DNA is TGCAGCGTGCTCGACAGGGAAAGAAACATTCAGTACTTC. Translating it yields CSVLDRERNIQYF.

This clonotype was found once. This sequence joins TRBV28 and TRBJ2-7; D gene unclear. The V end lost 6 bases, the J end lost 2 bases, and 23 bases lay between the germline ends. This CDR3 contains 17 residues. Germline V CDR1 and CDR2: MDHEN, SYDVKM. CDR3 sequence: CASSLILLSQRAYEQYF. The CDR3 DNA is TGTGCCAGCAGCCTTATTCTCCTCAGTCAAAGGGCCTACGAGCAGTACTTC. The whole variable domain, filled in from reference TRBV28 and TRBJ2-7, reads DVKVTQSSRYLVKRTGEKVFLECVQDMDHENMFWYRQDPGLGLRLIYFSYDVKMKEKGDIPEGYSVSREKKERFSLILESASTNQTSMYLCASSLILLSQRAYEQYFGPGTRLTVT.

The sample holds a few counts of this clonotype. V usage is TRBV11-2 and J usage is TRBJ1-6; the D gene is possibly TRBD1 (6 bases). The CDR3 is 19 amino acids. V lost 4 bases, J lost 0 bases, and 19 bases lay in between. CDR1 is SGHAT, CDR2 FQNNGV, per germline. Here the CDR3 DNA reads TGTGCCAGCAGCTGGCGGACAGAACCCATAAGCTCCTATAATTCACCCCTCCACTTT. As protein: CASSWRTEPISSYNSPLHF.

The chain couples TRBV3-1 to TRBJ1-1, with no clear D. Germline CDR1 LGHDT, CDR2 YNNKEL (reference sequence). V was pared by 0 bases and J by 10 bases, with 18 bases between. The CDR3 is made up of 15 amino acids. CDR3 in amino acids: CASSQEARPVGRAFF. CDR3 DNA sequence: TGTGCCAGCAGCCAAGAAGCGAGACCCGTCGGGAGAGCTTTCTTT.

The chain employs TRBV20-1 and TRBJ2-4, with 12 bases identical to TRBD1. The junction had 5 bases not matched to a gene; V was cut back by 5 bases and J by 0 bases. CDR1 is DFQATT, CDR2 SNEGSKA, per germline (reference sequence). This CDR3 contains 16 residues. In DNA form, the CDR3 reads TGCAGTGCTCCCGGGGACAGGGGGCGAGCCAAAAACATTCAGTACTTC. This codes for CSAPGDRGRAKNIQYF.

This clonotype was seen repeatedly, ten times or more. The chain recombines TRBV28 with TRBJ2-7, with TRBD2 matching over 9 bases. CDR3 length equals 15 residues. Germline-derived CDR1 and CDR2 are MDHEN and SYDVKM. Trimming took 4 bases from V and 1 from J; bases not matched to a gene: 5. DNA for the CDR3: TGTGCCAGCAGTTCCGGGACTAGCTTGTCCTACGAGCAGTACTTC. It specifies CASSSGTSLSYEQYF.

This clonotype has a count of ten or more. The rearrangement links TRBV14 to TRBJ2-5, with D uncertain. This CDR3 comprises 14 residues. Germline lookup yields CDR1 SGHDN and CDR2 FVKESK. V lost 2 bases, J lost 7 bases, and 14 bases lay in between. The CDR3 spells CASSQSVLLGTQYF. The CDR3 DNA follows: TGTGCCAGCAGCCAATCCGTCCTCTTAGGGACCCAGTACTTC.

V and J are TRBV19 and TRBJ1-5; perhaps TRBD1 as D (6 bases). The CDR3 is 16 amino acids. Per germline, CDR1 LNHDA and CDR2 SQIVND (reference sequence). V was cut by 3 bases and J by 2 bases, with 14 bases left in between. The CDR3 protein is CASSMSRRQGNQPQHF. CDR3 sequence (DNA): TGTGCCAGTAGTATGAGCAGGAGACAGGGCAATCAGCCCCAGCATTTT.

This clonotype showed up many times. V and J are TRBV28 and TRBJ1-5, with a possible D match to TRBD1 (6 bases). V was trimmed by 6 bases and J by 1 base, leaving 13 bases between them. The CDR3 sequence is 15 residues long. The germline V gene encodes CDR1 MDHEN and CDR2 SYDVKM. CDR3 DNA sequence: TGTGCCAGCAGCCCCACAGGGAGCAGCAATCAGCCCCAGCATTTT. This codes for CASSPTGSSNQPQHF.

This clonotype was detected only a few times. The chain recombines TRBV7-9 with TRBJ2-3, with D perhaps matching TRBD1 (6 bases). V gave up 6 bases and J gave up 0 bases, with 16 bases separating them. The germline V gene encodes CDR1 SEHNR and CDR2 FQNEAQ (reference sequence). This CDR3 has 16 residues. The chain's CDR3 is CASRPWTELSTDTQYF. Here the CDR3 DNA reads TGTGCCAGCAGACCTTGGACAGAACTTAGCACAGATACGCAGTATTTT.

V usage is TRBV9 and J usage is TRBJ2-7; 12 bases fit TRBD1. Trimming at V came to 4 bases and at J to 3 bases, leaving 11 bases not matched to a gene. This CDR3 has 17 residues. Germline CDR1 and CDR2: SGDLS and YYNGEE. Here the CDR3 reads CASSSSPGQGAYYEQYF. DNA for the CDR3: TGTGCCAGCAGCTCATCCCCGGGACAGGGGGCATACTACGAGCAGTACTTC.

This clonotype was observed at least ten times. V gene TRBV2 combines with J gene TRBJ2-2; 7 bases are a match to TRBD2. This CDR3 has 15 residues. V shed 4 bases and J 1 base; nucleotides not matched to a gene: 3. The V gene's germline CDR1 is SNHLY and CDR2 FYNNEI. The CDR3 DNA reads as TGTGCCAGCAGTGTACCTAGCGGGAACACCGGGGAGCTGTTTTTT. Protein: CASSVPSGNTGELFF. Supplemented by reference TRBV2 and TRBJ2-2, the full variable domain reads EPEVTQTPSHQVTQMGQEVILRCVPISNHLYFYWYRQILGQKVEFLVSFYNNEISEKSEIFDDQFSVERPDGSNFTLKIRSTKLEDSAMYFCASSVPSGNTGELFFGEGSRLTVL.

At least ten counts were recorded for this clonotype. The CDR3 loop reads CAISGSGPNSPLHF. The CDR3 DNA reads TGTGCCATCAGTGGGTCAGGCCCTAATTCACCCCTCCACTTT. This chain joins TRBV10-3 and TRBJ1-6; no definite D call. CDR1 and CDR2 (germline): ENHRY, SYGVKD. The V end was cut by 4 bases, the J end by 6 bases, with 10 bases between. CDR3 length: 14 amino acids.

The chain carries TRBV6-1 and TRBJ1-3; no clear D gene. V was trimmed by 6 bases and J by 0 bases, leaving 24 bases between them. CDR1 MNHNS and CDR2 SASEGT come from the germline V gene. CDR3 length equals 19 residues. CDR3 region: CASRKSAYKGIGSGNTIYF. The DNA of the CDR3 is TGTGCCAGCAGGAAATCCGCTTATAAGGGTATCGGCTCTGGAAACACCATATATTTT.

This clonotype was seen many times. The chain has TRBV28 and TRBJ1-2, with D tentatively TRBD1 (6 bases). The CDR3 has 14 amino acids. From germline, CDR1 is MDHEN and CDR2 SYDVKM. V shed 1 base and J shed 7 bases, with 13 bases lying between them. The CDR3 DNA follows: TGTGCCAGCAGTTTATCCCCAGGGGCCGCTGGCTACACCTTC. It encodes CASSLSPGAAGYTF.

This clonotype was picked up a small number of times. V gene TRBV20-1 combines with J gene TRBJ1-5; D is undetermined. With 7 bases removed from V and 2 bases from J, the gap between germline ends came to 6 bases. The CDR3 contains 11 residues. Germline V gene data show CDR1 as DFQATT and CDR2 as SNEGSKA (reference sequence). CDR3 bases: TGCAGTGTTTTGGGCAATCAGCCCCAGCATTTT. Encoded protein: CSVLGNQPQHF.